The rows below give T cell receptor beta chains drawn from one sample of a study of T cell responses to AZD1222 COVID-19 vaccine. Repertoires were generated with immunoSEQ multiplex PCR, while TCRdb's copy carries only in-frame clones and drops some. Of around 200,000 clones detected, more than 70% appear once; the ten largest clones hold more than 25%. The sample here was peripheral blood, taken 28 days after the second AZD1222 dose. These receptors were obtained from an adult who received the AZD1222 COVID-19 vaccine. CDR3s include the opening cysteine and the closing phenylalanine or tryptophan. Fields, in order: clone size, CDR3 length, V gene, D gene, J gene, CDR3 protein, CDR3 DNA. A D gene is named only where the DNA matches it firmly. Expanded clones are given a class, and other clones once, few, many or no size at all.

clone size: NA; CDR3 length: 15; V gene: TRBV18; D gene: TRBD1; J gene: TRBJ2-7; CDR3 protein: CASSPPGQYSYEQYF; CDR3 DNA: TGTGCCAGCTCACCACCGGGACAGTATTCCTACGAGCAGTACTTC
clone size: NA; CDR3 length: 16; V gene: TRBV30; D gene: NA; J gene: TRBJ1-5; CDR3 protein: CAWNSGQLPGNQPQHF; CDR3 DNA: TGTGCCTGGAATTCCGGACAGCTCCCTGGGAATCAGCCCCAGCATTTT
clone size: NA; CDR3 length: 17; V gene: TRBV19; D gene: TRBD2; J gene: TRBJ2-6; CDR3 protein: CASKEAGALSGANVLTF; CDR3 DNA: TGTGCCAGTAAGGAAGCGGGAGCCCTCTCTGGGGCCAACGTCCTGACTTTC
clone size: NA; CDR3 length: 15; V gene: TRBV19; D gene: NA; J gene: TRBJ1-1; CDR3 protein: CASPPAGGLGTEAFF; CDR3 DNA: TGTGCCAGTCCTCCGGCGGGAGGGCTGGGCACTGAAGCTTTCTTT
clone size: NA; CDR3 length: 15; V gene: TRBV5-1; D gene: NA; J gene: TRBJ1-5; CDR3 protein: CASSLTGAGNQPQHF; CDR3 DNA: TGCGCCAGCAGCTTAACGGGGGCAGGCAATCAGCCCCAGCATTTT
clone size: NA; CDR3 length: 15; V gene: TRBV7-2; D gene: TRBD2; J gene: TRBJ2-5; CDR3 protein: CATQGLAGSPETQYF; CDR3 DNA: TGTGCCACCCAGGGACTAGCGGGATCTCCAGAGACCCAGTACTTC
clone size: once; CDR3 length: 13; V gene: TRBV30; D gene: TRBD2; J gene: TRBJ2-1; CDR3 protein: CAWSDPLAGGQFF; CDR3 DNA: TGTGCCTGGAGTGACCCATTAGCGGGAGGGCAGTTCTTC
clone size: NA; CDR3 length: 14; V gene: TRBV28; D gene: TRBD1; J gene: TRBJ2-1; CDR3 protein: CASSLLDRYNEQFF; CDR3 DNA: TGTGCCAGCAGCCTTCTGGACAGGTACAATGAGCAGTTCTTC
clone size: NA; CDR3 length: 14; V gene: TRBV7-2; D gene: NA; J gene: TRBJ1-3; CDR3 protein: CASSLGTEGGTIYF; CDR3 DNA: TGTGCCAGCAGCTTAGGGACAGAGGGAGGCACCATATATTTT
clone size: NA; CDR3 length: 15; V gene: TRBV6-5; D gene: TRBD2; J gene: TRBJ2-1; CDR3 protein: CASSPSGGSYNEQFF; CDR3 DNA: TGTGCCAGCAGTCCTAGCGGAGGCTCCTACAATGAGCAGTTCTTC
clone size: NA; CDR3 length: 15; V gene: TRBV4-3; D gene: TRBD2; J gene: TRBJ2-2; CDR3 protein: CASSHPNRGAGELFF; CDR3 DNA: TGCGCCAGCAGCCACCCAAACCGGGGGGCCGGGGAGCTGTTTTTT
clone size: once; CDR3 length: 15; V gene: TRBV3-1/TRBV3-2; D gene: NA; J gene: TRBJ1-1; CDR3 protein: CASSQEWGGGAEAFF; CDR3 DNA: TGTGCCAGCAGCCAAGAGTGGGGGGGTGGCGCTGAAGCTTTCTTT
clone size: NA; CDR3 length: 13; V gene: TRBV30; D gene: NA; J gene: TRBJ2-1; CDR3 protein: CAWSKLSRDQQFF; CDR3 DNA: TGTGCCTGGAGTAAACTTTCCAGGGATCAGCAGTTCTTC
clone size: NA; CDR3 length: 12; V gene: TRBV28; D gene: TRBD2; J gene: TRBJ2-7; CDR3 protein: CASRTSGSEQYF; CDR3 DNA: TGTGCCAGCCGGACTAGCGGGAGCGAGCAGTACTTC
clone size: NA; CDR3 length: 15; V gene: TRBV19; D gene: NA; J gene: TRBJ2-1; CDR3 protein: CASSPDRSSYNEQFF; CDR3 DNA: TGTGCCAGTAGTCCTGACCGAAGCTCCTACAATGAGCAGTTCTTC
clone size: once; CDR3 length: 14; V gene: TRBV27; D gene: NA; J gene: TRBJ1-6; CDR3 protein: CASSFGGSQSPLHF; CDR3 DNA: TGTGCCAGCAGTTTCGGCGGGAGTCAATCACCCCTCCACTTT
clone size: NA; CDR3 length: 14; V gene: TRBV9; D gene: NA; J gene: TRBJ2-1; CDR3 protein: CASSPRGSYNEQFF; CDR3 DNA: TGTGCCAGCAGCCCCCGGGGGTCCTACAATGAGCAGTTCTTC
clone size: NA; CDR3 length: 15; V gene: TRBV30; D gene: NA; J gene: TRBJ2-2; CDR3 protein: CAWSSGSGYTGELFF; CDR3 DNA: TGTGCCTGGAGTTCGGGGAGTGGCTACACCGGGGAGCTGTTTTTT
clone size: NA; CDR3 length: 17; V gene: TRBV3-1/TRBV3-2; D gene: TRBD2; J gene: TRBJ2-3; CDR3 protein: CASSQGLAGGSTDTQYF; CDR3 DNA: TGTGCCAGCAGCCAAGGACTAGCGGGAGGTAGCACAGATACGCAGTATTTT
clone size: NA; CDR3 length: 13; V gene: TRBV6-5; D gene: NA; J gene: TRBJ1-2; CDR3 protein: CASDPGTNYGYTF; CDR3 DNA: TGTGCCAGCGACCCGGGTACGAACTATGGCTACACCTTC
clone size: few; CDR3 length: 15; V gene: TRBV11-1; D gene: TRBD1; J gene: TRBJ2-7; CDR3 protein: CASSLEWDSSYEQYF; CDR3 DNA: TGTGCCAGCAGCTTAGAGTGGGACAGTTCCTACGAGCAGTACTTC
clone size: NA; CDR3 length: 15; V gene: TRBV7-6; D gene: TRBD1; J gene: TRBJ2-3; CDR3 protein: CASSLVQGKLNTQYF; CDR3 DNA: TGTGCCAGCAGCTTAGTACAGGGGAAGTTAAATACGCAGTATTTT
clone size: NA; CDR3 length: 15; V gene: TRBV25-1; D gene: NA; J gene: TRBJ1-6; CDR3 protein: CACKTSTGYNSPLHF; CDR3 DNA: TGTGCCTGCAAAACCTCCACGGGCTATAATTCACCCCTCCACTTT
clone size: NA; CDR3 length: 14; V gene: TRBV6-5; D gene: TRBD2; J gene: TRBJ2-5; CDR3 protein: CASNPGTSGETQYF; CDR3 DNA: TGTGCCAGCAATCCTGGGACTAGCGGAGAGACCCAGTACTTC
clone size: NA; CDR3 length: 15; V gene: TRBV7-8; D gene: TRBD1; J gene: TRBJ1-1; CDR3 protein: CASSSGTGANTEAFF; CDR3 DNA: TGTGCCAGCAGCTCCGGGACAGGGGCGAACACTGAAGCTTTCTTT
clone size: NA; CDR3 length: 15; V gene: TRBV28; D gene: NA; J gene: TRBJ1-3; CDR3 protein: CASSLRPYDGNTIYF; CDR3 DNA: TGTGCCAGCAGTTTGAGACCTTACGATGGAAACACCATATATTTT
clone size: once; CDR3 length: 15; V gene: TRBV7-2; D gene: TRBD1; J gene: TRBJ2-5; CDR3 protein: CASSPWDRERETQYF; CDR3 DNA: TGTGCCAGCAGCCCGTGGGACAGGGAGAGAGAGACCCAGTACTTC
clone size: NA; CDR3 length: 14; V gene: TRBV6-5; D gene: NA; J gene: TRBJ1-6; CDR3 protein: CASREGGINSPLHF; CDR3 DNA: TGTGCCAGCAGGGAGGGAGGGATTAATTCACCCCTCCACTTT
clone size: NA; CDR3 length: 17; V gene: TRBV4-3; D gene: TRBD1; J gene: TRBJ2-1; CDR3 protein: CASSLSPGTGANNEQFF; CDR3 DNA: TGCGCCAGCAGCCTCTCTCCCGGGACAGGGGCGAATAATGAGCAGTTCTTC
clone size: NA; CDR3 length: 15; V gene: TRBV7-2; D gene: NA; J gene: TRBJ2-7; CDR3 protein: CASSLVAEGSYEQYF; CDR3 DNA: TGTGCCAGCAGCTTAGTTGCGGAGGGCTCCTACGAGCAGTACTTC
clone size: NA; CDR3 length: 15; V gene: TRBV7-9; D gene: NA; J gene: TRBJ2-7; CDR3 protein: CASSFEGASQGEQYF; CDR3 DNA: TGTGCCAGCAGCTTCGAAGGGGCGTCCCAGGGAGAGCAGTACTTC
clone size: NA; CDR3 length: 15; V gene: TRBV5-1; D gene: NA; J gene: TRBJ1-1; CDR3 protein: CASSLGHGGATEAFF; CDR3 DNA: TGCGCCAGCAGCTTGGGTCATGGGGGCGCGACTGAAGCTTTCTTT